Described below is a single T cell receptor (beta chain) sequence and its context. Its specificity is unknown. The source of the sample is a study of T cell responses to AZD1222 COVID-19 vaccine. The protocol was immunoSEQ multiplex PCR, while the TCRdb copy is restricted to in-frame clones and leaves out a portion. The data hold about 92,000 clones, with just over 90% observed a single time. V was cut by 3 bases and J by 2 bases, with 14 bases left in between. The CDR3 has 15 amino acids. Germline V CDR1 and CDR2: SGDLS, YYNGEE. Study-wide points: Spike-specific TCR breadth and depth went up after people got two AZD1222 doses.

The receptor was derived from an adult in good health. This sequence joins TRBV9 and TRBJ1-2, with D possibly being TRBD1 (5 bases). Sample: peripheral blood, taken on day 0 of AZD1222 vaccination. Here the CDR3 reads CASSGDLGANYGYTF. CDR3 DNA sequence: TGTGCCAGCAGCGGAGACCTCGGGGCGAACTATGGCTACACCTTC.